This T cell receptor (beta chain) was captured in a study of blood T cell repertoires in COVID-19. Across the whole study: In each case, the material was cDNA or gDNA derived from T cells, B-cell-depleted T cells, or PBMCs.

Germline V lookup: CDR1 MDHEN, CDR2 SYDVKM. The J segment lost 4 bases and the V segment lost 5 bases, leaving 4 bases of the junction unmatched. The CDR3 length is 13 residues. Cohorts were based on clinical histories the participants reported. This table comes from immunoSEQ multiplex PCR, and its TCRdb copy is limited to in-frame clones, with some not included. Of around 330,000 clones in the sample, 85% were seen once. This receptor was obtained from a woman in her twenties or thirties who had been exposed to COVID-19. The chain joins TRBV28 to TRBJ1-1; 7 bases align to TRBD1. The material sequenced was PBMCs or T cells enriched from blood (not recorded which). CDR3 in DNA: TGTGCCAGCAGTGAATACAGGGGCACTGAAGCTTTCTTT. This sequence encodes CASSEYRGTEAFF.